The 30 T cell receptor beta chains below were found in one sample sequenced in a study of memory CD8 T cells in hepatitis C reinfection. Sequencing was performed with immunoSEQ multiplex PCR; in TCRdb, only in-frame clones are kept and a portion is missing. This table has some 50,000 clones, roughly 89% appearing once. Sample time point: late/post reinfection, 12 to 24 weeks after detection. The sorted cells went straight to TCR sequencing with no prior in vitro expansion. The source material was naive CD8+ T cells sorted from blood. Receptor source: a man between 18 and 29 years old with hepatitis C virus infection.

The V and J genes are TRBV7-9 and TRBJ2-1; D is undetermined. Trimming stripped 1 base from V and 6 bases from J, with 7 bases between. The CDR3 sequence is 13 residues long. Germline V gene lookup returns CDR1 SEHNR and CDR2 FQNEAQ (reference sequence). CDR3 in amino acids: CASSLVSLNEQFF. The DNA of the CDR3 is TGTGCCAGCAGCTTAGTATCTCTCAATGAGCAGTTCTTC.

The chain joins TRBV29-1 to TRBJ2-3, with TRBD1 identical over 7 bases. Germline CDR1 reads SQVTM; CDR2 reads ANQGSEA. The CDR3 consists of 14 residues. J lost 5 bases, V lost 8 bases, and 13 bases had no gene match. The CDR3 region is CSNIALGGKDTQYF. In DNA, the CDR3 is TGCAGCAACATCGCCCTAGGGGGCAAAGATACGCAGTATTTT.

The chain links TRBV28 to TRBJ2-3; 8 positions agree with TRBD1. Germline CDR1 reads MDHEN; CDR2 reads SYDVKM. The CDR3 consists of 16 residues. V shed 6 bases, J shed 6 bases, and the junction held 14 bases outside the gene matches. The CDR3 loop reads CASSSSGRGLWDTQYF. Here the CDR3 DNA reads TGTGCCAGCAGCAGTTCGGGCAGGGGGCTTTGGGATACGCAGTATTTT. The variable domain in full, completed from reference TRBV28 and TRBJ2-3, reads DVKVTQSSRYLVKRTGEKVFLECVQDMDHENMFWYRQDPGLGLRLIYFSYDVKMKEKGDIPEGYSVSREKKERFSLILESASTNQTSMYLCASSSSGRGLWDTQYFGPGTRLTVL.

The chain is built from TRBV27 and TRBJ2-1, with 8 bases that match TRBD1. With 5 bases clipped from V and 7 bases from J, the junction kept 10 bases outside the gene matches. Germline CDR1 reads MNHEY; CDR2 reads SMNVEV (reference sequence). The CDR3 is made up of 15 amino acids. CDR3 amino acids: CASSPTPQGANEQFF. For the CDR3, the DNA is TGTGCCAGCAGTCCGACCCCGCAGGGGGCAAATGAGCAGTTCTTC.

The chain employs TRBV7-8 and TRBJ2-3; 12 nucleotides match TRBD2. The CDR3 extends over 16 amino acids. V lost 4 bases, J lost 4 bases, and 6 bases stayed unmatched. In germline, CDR1 is SGHVS, CDR2 FQNEAQ. CDR3 region: CASSSASGGGADTQYF. The CDR3 DNA reads as TGTGCCAGCAGCTCGGCTAGCGGGGGGGGCGCAGATACGCAGTATTTT.

CDR3 bases: TGTGCCAGCAGCCCACGGGACAGTGAGGCTGCTGAGCAGTTCTTC. This gives the protein CASSPRDSEAAEQFF. The chain recombines TRBV11-3 with TRBJ2-1; 7 positions match TRBD1. V trimming: 5 bases; J trimming: 9 bases; junction bases outside the gene matches: 13. This CDR3 is built from 15 residues. Looked up from germline, CDR1 is SGHNT and CDR2 is YENEEA.

CDR3 bases: TGTGCCAGCAGCCCCTCGACCGGCGGCGGGAGAATCTACGAGCAGTACTTC. Translation: CASSPSTGGGRIYEQYF. This chain uses TRBV7-8 with TRBJ2-7, with 7 nucleotides matching TRBD2. This CDR3 is built from 17 residues. CDR1 and CDR2 from the germline V gene are SGHVS and FQNEAQ. V was pared by 5 bases and J by 3 bases, with 16 bases of the junction left unmatched.

This CDR3 is CAWAVASTDTQYF. The CDR3 DNA sequence: TGTGCCTGGGCGGTAGCTAGCACAGATACGCAGTATTTT. The V call is TRBV30, the J call TRBJ2-3; D is undetermined. The length of the CDR3 is 13 residues. In germline, CDR1 is GTSNPN, CDR2 SVGIG (reference sequence). V lost 5 bases and J lost 0, with 9 bases in between.

This chain links TRBV11-1 with TRBJ2-7; the match to TRBD1 covers 11 bases. This CDR3 has 15 residues. Germline V gene data show CDR1 as SGHAT and CDR2 as FQDESV (reference sequence). The junction had 5 bases not matched to a gene; V was cut back by 5 bases and J by 2 bases. CDR3 sequence reads: CASSPGQGVPYEQYF. CDR3 DNA sequence: TGTGCCAGCAGCCCGGGACAGGGGGTCCCCTACGAGCAGTACTTC.

The CDR3 region has the DNA TGTGCCAGCAGTTCATCGACGGAGGATACTATTCAGTACTTC. Translating gives CASSSSTEDTIQYF. The chain combines TRBV27 with TRBJ2-4, with D maybe TRBD2 (5 bases). Trimming pared 4 bases from V and 10 bases from J, leaving 17 bases between. CDR1 MNHEY and CDR2 SMNVEV come from the germline V gene (reference sequence). The CDR3 length is 14 residues.

The V and J genes are TRBV5-6 and TRBJ1-2; D is unresolved. V was clipped by 4 bases and J by 4 bases, with 26 bases between them. The length of the CDR3 is 18 residues. Per the germline V gene, CDR1 is SGHDT and CDR2 is YYEEEE. This CDR3 is CASSPRLTPAPFSYGYTF. Written as DNA, the CDR3 is TGTGCCAGCAGCCCCCGTCTTACCCCTGCCCCCTTTAGCTATGGCTACACCTTC.

V usage is TRBV28 and J usage is TRBJ1-1; D may be TRBD1 (5 bases). V lost 6 bases to trimming and J lost 5 bases, with 16 bases between them. This CDR3 is built from 14 residues. Germline lookup yields CDR1 MDHEN and CDR2 SYDVKM. The CDR3 coding sequence is TGTGCCAGCAGGGCCAGGGTTATCGGTACTGAAGCTTTCTTT. It specifies CASRARVIGTEAFF.

The V and J genes are TRBV7-9 and TRBJ1-2, with D perhaps TRBD1 (6 bases). Germline lookup yields CDR1 SEHNR and CDR2 FQNEAQ (reference sequence). This CDR3 has 15 residues. V was cut by 1 base and J by 3 bases, with 12 bases left in between. CDR3 DNA sequence: TGTGCCAGCAGCTTAGATGGACAGATATACTATGGCTACACCTTC. This encodes CASSLDGQIYYGYTF. Based on the CDR3 plus reference TRBV7-9 and TRBJ1-2, the full variable domain is DTGVSQNPRHKITKRGQNVTFRCDPISEHNRLYWYRQTLGQGPEFLTYFQNEAQLEKSRLLSDRFSAERPKGSFSTLEIQRTEQGDSAMYLCASSLDGQIYYGYTFGSGTRLTVV.

This chain links TRBV4-1 with TRBJ2-2, with TRBD2 matching over 7 bases. V gave up 2 bases and J gave up 5 bases; unmatched junction bases: 8. The CDR3 is made up of 16 amino acids. CDR1 and CDR2 from the germline V gene are MGHRA and YSYEKL. The CDR3 DNA is TGCGCCAGCAGCCAAATTCGGGGAGCGGGGACCGGGGAGCTGTTTTTT. This encodes CASSQIRGAGTGELFF.

The chain links TRBV19 to TRBJ2-7; D possibly corresponds to TRBD1 (6 bases). Per the germline V gene, CDR1 is LNHDA and CDR2 is SQIVND (reference sequence). V gave up 5 bases and J gave up 2 bases, with 10 bases separating them. This CDR3 has 13 amino acids. The CDR3 DNA reads as TGTGCCAGTAGTCTGGGACATACCTACGAGCAGTACTTC. This codes for CASSLGHTYEQYF.

The chain recombines TRBV11-2 with TRBJ1-1; a weak D match, TRBD1 (6 bases). V lost 5 bases and J 3 bases, leaving 16 bases between the germline ends. CDR1 and CDR2 from the germline V gene are SGHAT and FQNNGV. The CDR3 contains 15 residues. CDR3 amino acids: CASSLQQGRDTEAFF. CDR3 coding DNA: TGTGCCAGCAGCCTCCAACAGGGTAGGGACACTGAAGCTTTCTTT. The whole variable domain, filled in from reference TRBV11-2 and TRBJ1-1, reads EAGVAQSPRYKIIEKRQSVAFWCNPISGHATLYWYQQILGQGPKLLIQFQNNGVVDDSQLPKDRFSAERLKGVDSTLKIQPAKLEDSAVYLCASSLQQGRDTEAFFGQGTRLTVV.

This clone was detected a few times. The gene calls are TRBV2 and TRBJ2-7; no reliable D call. CDR1 is SNHLY, CDR2 FYNNEI, per germline. Trimming took 3 bases from V and 1 from J, leaving 7 bases between them. The CDR3 contains 13 residues. CDR3 in DNA: TGTGCCAGCAGTGACCCTCTATCCTACGAGCAGTACTTC. Protein product: CASSDPLSYEQYF. The entire variable domain, with the rest obtained from reference TRBV2 and TRBJ2-7, is as follows: EPEVTQTPSHQVTQMGQEVILRCVPISNHLYFYWYRQILGQKVEFLVSFYNNEISEKSEIFDDQFSVERPDGSNFTLKIRSTKLEDSAMYFCASSDPLSYEQYFGPGTRLTVT.

The chain has TRBV27 and TRBJ2-1; tentative D call: TRBD1 (5 bases). Deletions cut 5 bases from V and 6 bases from J, with 14 bases between. In germline, CDR1 is MNHEY, CDR2 SMNVEV (reference sequence). This CDR3 spans 14 amino acids. The CDR3, as DNA: TGTGCCAGCAGTGTGGGGCCCTTGGGCAATGAGCAGTTCTTC. Its protein product is CASSVGPLGNEQFF.

This chain connects TRBV11-2 to TRBJ2-3, with 13 positions matching TRBD2. In germline, CDR1 is SGHAT, CDR2 FQNNGV. After removal of 4 bases from V and 0 bases from J, the junction contained 7 bases not matched to a gene. The length of the CDR3 is 18 residues. CDR3 coding DNA: TGTGCCAGCAGCTGGGGACTAGCGGGATCTCCGAGCACAGATACGCAGTATTTT. It encodes CASSWGLAGSPSTDTQYF.

The chain couples TRBV7-2 to TRBJ2-7, with D perhaps matching TRBD2 (5 bases). The CDR3 is made up of 14 amino acids. Trimming left V 7 bases short and J 5 bases short, with 18 bases between. Germline V gene data show CDR1 as SGHTA and CDR2 as FQGNSA. The CDR3: CASIPVGEGDEQYF. The DNA of the CDR3 is TGTGCCAGCATCCCCGTGGGAGAGGGCGACGAGCAGTACTTC. Variable domain in full (rest from reference TRBV7-2 and TRBJ2-7): GAGVSQSPSNKVTEKGKDVELRCDPISGHTALYWYRQSLGQGLEFLIYFQGNSAPDKSGLPSDRFSAERTGGSVSTLTIQRTQQEDSAVYLCASIPVGEGDEQYFGPGTRLTVT.

This chain links TRBV9 with TRBJ2-5; D gene uncertain. CDR3 size: 13 residues. CDR1 is SGDLS, CDR2 YYNGEE, per germline. Trimming pared 0 bases from V and 2 bases from J, leaving 5 bases between. The chain's CDR3 is CASSVELQETQYF. For the CDR3, the DNA is TGTGCCAGCAGCGTAGAACTACAAGAGACCCAGTACTTC. The variable domain in full, completed from reference TRBV9 and TRBJ2-5, reads DSGVTQTPKHLITATGQRVTLRCSPRSGDLSVYWYQQSLDQGLQFLIQYYNGEERAKGNILERFSAQQFPDLHSELNLSSLELGDSALYFCASSVELQETQYFGPGTRLLVL.

V is TRBV5-5 and J is TRBJ1-5; D unresolved. CDR1 and CDR2 (germline): SGHKS, YYEKEE (reference sequence). CDR3 size: 15 residues. V was clipped by 0 bases and J by 5 bases, with 12 bases between them. In nucleotides, the CDR3 is TGTGCCAGCAGCTTGGAGGAGCCCGGCCATCAGCCCCAGCATTTT. Translation: CASSLEEPGHQPQHF.

The J gene is TRBJ2-1, the V gene TRBV5-1; D might be TRBD1 (6 bases). V lost 4 bases and J lost 2, with 13 bases in between. From germline, CDR1 is SGHRS and CDR2 YFSETQ. The CDR3 has 15 amino acids. In nucleotides, the CDR3 is TGCGCCAGCAGCCCTGGAAAGGGGGCCTACAATGAGCAGTTCTTC. Residues: CASSPGKGAYNEQFF.

J is TRBJ2-5 and V is TRBV28; the match to TRBD2 covers 7 bases. The J call may be in error: the DNA end matches TRBJ2-7 better. Germline CDR1 and CDR2: MDHEN and SYDVKM. There are 14 residues in the CDR3. CDR3 protein: CASSSRTSPYEQYF. The CDR3 DNA follows: TGTGCCAGCAGTTCTCGGACTAGTCCGTACGAGCAGTACTTC.

This clone was picked up a small number of times. This chain connects TRBV10-3 to TRBJ2-1; D is possibly TRBD1 (5 bases). The ends were cut back, 3 bases at V and 4 bases at J, with 10 bases in the middle. The CDR3 totals 14 residues. Germline V gene data show CDR1 as ENHRY and CDR2 as SYGVKD. The CDR3: CAISEGRGYNEQFF. In nucleotides, the CDR3 is TGTGCCATCAGTGAAGGAAGGGGTTACAATGAGCAGTTCTTC.

The chain recombines TRBV19 with TRBJ2-3; unclear D gene. Germline V CDR1 and CDR2: LNHDA, SQIVND (reference sequence). There are 13 residues in the CDR3. The V and J ends lost 3 bases and 5 bases respectively, with 9 bases between them. CDR3 protein: CASSMSILDTQYF. CDR3 coding DNA: TGTGCCAGTAGTATGTCTATACTAGATACGCAGTATTTT.

The V and J genes are TRBV11-2 and TRBJ2-7; tentatively, D is TRBD1 (5 bases). Between the trimmed V and J ends, which lost 0 bases and 0 bases, there was a span of 15 bases. The CDR3 runs 17 residues. Germline loops: CDR1 SGHAT, CDR2 FQNNGV. The CDR3 loop reads CASSLEAIGQGSYEQYF. The DNA of the CDR3 is TGTGCCAGCAGCTTAGAAGCAATAGGTCAGGGCTCCTACGAGCAGTACTTC. Variable domain in full (rest from reference TRBV11-2 and TRBJ2-7): EAGVAQSPRYKIIEKRQSVAFWCNPISGHATLYWYQQILGQGPKLLIQFQNNGVVDDSQLPKDRFSAERLKGVDSTLKIQPAKLEDSAVYLCASSLEAIGQGSYEQYFGPGTRLTVT.

This clone was counted a single time. The genes are TRBV28 and TRBJ1-1, with unresolved D. Germline CDR1 is MDHEN and CDR2 is SYDVKM. The CDR3 length is 12 residues. V gave up 8 bases and J gave up 5 bases, with 12 bases separating them. CDR3: CASLRVETEAFF. The CDR3 DNA reads as TGTGCCAGCTTGCGGGTGGAAACTGAAGCTTTCTTT.

The V and J genes are TRBV6-1 and TRBJ1-6; tentative D call: TRBD1 (5 bases). CDR1 is MNHNS and CDR2 is SASEGT in the germline V gene. Trimming removed 5 bases from V and 2 bases from J, with 10 bases in between. CDR3 length equals 15 residues. The CDR3 sequence is CASSNQGTYNSPLHF. The CDR3 DNA is TGTGCCAGCAGTAATCAGGGCACCTATAATTCACCCCTCCACTTT.

This chain joins TRBV7-6 and TRBJ2-2; weak D call: TRBD1 (6 bases). The CDR3 sequence is 16 residues long. Germline V CDR1 and CDR2: SGHVS, FNYEAQ. Trimming cost V 4 bases and J 7 bases, with 19 bases left between them. The CDR3 nucleotides are TGTGCCAGCAGCTCCGTCGGGACACCCCAGGACGGGGAGCTGTTTTTT. It encodes CASSSVGTPQDGELFF.